This T cell receptor beta chain is drawn from a study of T cell repertoires in cytomegalovirus infection. A single record per CDR3 protein comes from TCRdb applying MiXCR to the reads. Of 630,000 or so distinct CDR3 sequences listed, 20% to 25% are singletons. CDR3 length: 17 residues. With 2 bases clipped from V and 5 bases from J, the junction kept 9 bases outside the gene matches. In germline, CDR1 is SEHNR, CDR2 FQNEAQ (reference sequence). The origin of this receptor is a human donor in good health (CMV status not recorded). Some clones in this sample may be carry-over from other donors' samples. The V gene is TRBV7-9, the J gene TRBJ1-1; 12 nucleotides align to TRBD1. The sequenced sample consisted of CD8+ T cells from PBMCs. CDR3 residues: CASSLRDRGRYGTEAFF. In DNA, the CDR3 is TGTGCCAGCAGCTTACGGGACAGGGGGCGTTACGGGACTGAAGCTTTCTTT.